The 31 T cell receptor beta chains below come from one sample, sequenced in a study of shared clonotypes between healthy human individuals. In the naive CD8 group, cells lacked CD45RO and were positively selected for CCR7, so terminally differentiated effector memory CD45RA+ cells were left out. The repertoire was sequenced with immunoSEQ multiplex PCR; TCRdb's copy has only in-frame clones and lacks some. In the table there are approximately 590,000 clones, less than 97% of which are singletons. Source material: naive CD8+ T cells sorted from blood. The receptors were gathered from a woman in her thirties in good health.

V is TRBV5-8 and J is TRBJ2-5; D not resolved. CDR1 and CDR2 from the germline V gene are SGHTS and YDEGEE. V was pared by 0 bases and J by 1 base, with 16 bases between. There are 17 residues in the CDR3. The CDR3 DNA is TGTGCCAGCAGCTTGGCCATAACTCCCGGCGTCCAAGAGACCCAGTACTTC. As protein: CASSLAITPGVQETQYF.

The chain links TRBV9 to TRBJ2-7; the D is unclear. V was clipped by 3 bases and J by 2 bases, with 12 bases between them. CDR1 is SGDLS and CDR2 is YYNGEE in the germline V gene. CDR3 length: 14 residues. The CDR3 here is CASSGNPLTYEQYF. The CDR3 region has the DNA TGTGCCAGCAGCGGCAACCCCCTTACCTACGAGCAGTACTTC.

The chain recombines TRBV27 with TRBJ1-5, with 8 nucleotides matching TRBD1. Germline CDR1 is MNHEY and CDR2 is SMNVEV (reference sequence). The CDR3 has 15 amino acids. With V trimmed by 10 bases and J by 0 bases, 8 bases remained unmatched. This chain's CDR3 is CATRQGTVSNQPQHF. The DNA for the CDR3 is TGTGCCACCCGACAGGGGACGGTTAGCAATCAGCCCCAGCATTTT.

The chain combines TRBV16 with TRBJ1-2; possible D gene TRBD1, 6 bases. Germline CDR1 is KGHSY and CDR2 is FQNENV. Trimming shortened V by 4 bases and J by 7 bases, and 22 bases separated the two germline ends. The CDR3 length is 16 residues. This CDR3 is CASSPARDTRRSGYTF. Written as DNA, the CDR3 is TGTGCCAGCAGCCCGGCCCGGGACACCCGGAGGTCTGGCTACACCTTC. Combining the CDR3 with reference TRBV16 and TRBJ1-2 gives the whole variable domain GEEVAQTPKHLVRGEGQKAKLYCAPIKGHSYVFWYQQVLKNEFKFLISFQNENVFDETGMPKERFSAKCLPNSPCSLEIQATKLEDSAVYFCASSPARDTRRSGYTFGSGTRLTVV.

The chain links TRBV2 to TRBJ2-1; 13 bases match TRBD2. In germline, CDR1 is SNHLY, CDR2 FYNNEI. The CDR3 runs 14 residues. V lost 7 bases and J lost 6; bases outside the gene matches: 3. CDR3 coding DNA: TGTGCCAGCACCACTAGCGGGAGGGGCAATGAGCAGTTCTTC. Translated: CASTTSGRGNEQFF.

This rearrangement joins TRBV4-1 to TRBJ2-5, with D perhaps assigned TRBD1 or TRBD2 (5 bases each). The CDR3 is 14 amino acids. Germline lookup yields CDR1 MGHRA and CDR2 YSYEKL. V was clipped by 3 bases and J by 2 bases, with 10 bases between them. The CDR3 coding sequence is TGCGCCAGCAGCCAGGGGGTACAGCAAGAGACCCAGTACTTC. Amino acid sequence: CASSQGVQQETQYF.

This clone has only one observation. The chain is built from TRBV5-4 and TRBJ2-2, with a weak D call TRBD2 (5 bases). Germline loops: CDR1 SGHNT, CDR2 YYREEE (reference sequence). Trimming stripped 6 bases from V and 4 bases from J, with 7 bases between. This CDR3 contains 12 residues. The CDR3 sequence: CASNEGTGELFF. DNA for the CDR3: TGTGCCAGCAACGAGGGCACCGGGGAGCTGTTTTTT.

V is TRBV9 and J is TRBJ1-6, with D unclear. Trimming removed 2 bases at V and 9 bases at J, with 6 bases between. Per germline, CDR1 SGDLS and CDR2 YYNGEE. The CDR3 is made up of 12 amino acids. The CDR3 nucleotides are TGTGCCAGCAGCGTGAGCGGTTCACCCCTCCACTTT. It is translated as CASSVSGSPLHF.

The chain has TRBV5-1 and TRBJ2-1, with 14 bases fitting TRBD2. Trimming took 7 bases from V and 7 from J; bases not matched to a gene: 7. CDR3 length equals 15 residues. Germline values: CDR1 SGHRS, CDR2 YFSETQ. CDR3 in amino acids: CASGPTSGRGNEQFF. CDR3 nucleotide sequence: TGCGCCAGCGGACCGACTAGCGGGAGGGGGAATGAGCAGTTCTTC.

The chain carries TRBV2 and TRBJ2-1; D remains unclear. The V gene lost 2 bases and the J gene lost 7 bases, with 6 bases spanning the gap. Germline V gives CDR1 SNHLY, CDR2 FYNNEI. The length of the CDR3 is 12 residues. CDR3 nucleotides: TGTGCCAGCAGTGAACTCAGGAATGAGCAGTTCTTC. Residues: CASSELRNEQFF.

This chain connects TRBV7-9 to TRBJ1-4; D call uncertain. CDR1 is SEHNR and CDR2 is FQNEAQ in the germline V gene (reference sequence). The CDR3 runs 14 residues. V lost 4 bases to trimming and J lost 4 bases, with 10 bases between them. CDR3 region: CASSSFGVNEKLFF. Written as DNA, the CDR3 is TGTGCCAGCAGCTCCTTCGGAGTTAATGAAAAACTGTTTTTT.

This clone appeared a single time. The chain carries TRBV2 and TRBJ1-2; the D is unclear. The V gene lost 1 base and the J gene lost 2 bases, with 14 bases spanning the gap. The CDR3 is 16 amino acids. From germline, CDR1 is SNHLY and CDR2 FYNNEI. In DNA form, the CDR3 reads TGTGCCAGCAGTGAAGGTCCGGCCGGCGTAAACTATGGCTACACCTTC. It codes for CASSEGPAGVNYGYTF.

The chain links TRBV27 to TRBJ2-1; D assignment may be TRBD1 or TRBD2 (5 bases each). The CDR3 spans 12 residues. Trimming took 4 bases from V and 13 from J, leaving 14 bases between them. CDR1 and CDR2 from the germline V gene are MNHEY and SMNVEV (reference sequence). The CDR3 sequence: CASSSPRGRQFF. DNA of the CDR3: TGTGCCAGCAGTTCGCCTCGGGGCAGACAGTTCTTC.

This clone was counted a single time. The chain carries TRBV28 and TRBJ2-7, with 7 bases aligning to TRBD1. The V gene end was trimmed by 5 bases and the J gene end by 0 bases; junction bases not matched to a gene: 13. Germline-derived CDR1 and CDR2 are MDHEN and SYDVKM. The CDR3 is 17 amino acids. The CDR3 DNA reads as TGTGCCAGCAGTATCAAAACTGACAGGGCCTACTCCTACGAGCAGTACTTC. Residues: CASSIKTDRAYSYEQYF.

The chain uses TRBV4-1 and TRBJ1-2, with D possibly being TRBD1 (5 bases). The CDR3 covers 17 residues. Germline V CDR1 and CDR2: MGHRA, YSYEKL. Trimming cost V 0 bases and J 0 bases, with 14 bases left between them. The CDR3 DNA follows: TGCGCCAGCAGCCAAGATCCAGACAGCTACTCTAACTATGGCTACACCTTC. Encoded protein: CASSQDPDSYSNYGYTF.

The chain combines TRBV7-6 with TRBJ2-7; TRBD2 aligns across 7 bases. After removal of 3 bases from V and 1 base from J, the junction contained 6 bases not matched to a gene. Germline CDR1 reads SGHVS; CDR2 reads FNYEAQ. This CDR3 contains 15 residues. Here the CDR3 reads CASSFSGGGSYEQYF. As DNA, the CDR3 is TGTGCCAGCAGCTTCAGCGGCGGGGGATCCTACGAGCAGTACTTC.

This clone was recorded only once. Other nucleotide sequences from this sample produce the same CDR3. The chain uses TRBV27 and TRBJ2-7, with 13 positions matching TRBD2. CDR1 is MNHEY, CDR2 SMNVEV, per germline (reference sequence). J lost 4 bases, V lost 4 bases, and 4 bases had no gene match. CDR3 length: 15 amino acids. CDR3 in amino acids: CASSSGTSGIYEQYF. The CDR3 region has the DNA TGTGCCAGCAGTTCCGGGACTAGCGGGATATACGAGCAGTACTTC.

This sequence joins TRBV27 and TRBJ2-7, with a possible D match to TRBD1 (6 bases). Germline V CDR1 and CDR2: MNHEY, SMNVEV (reference sequence). CDR3 size: 13 residues. Trimming removed 4 bases from V and 5 bases from J, with 12 bases in between. In DNA, the CDR3 is TGTGCCAGCAGTTATAACAGGGACCACGAGCAGTACTTC. It is translated as CASSYNRDHEQYF.

This rearrangement joins TRBV7-9 to TRBJ2-3, with 8 bases identical to TRBD2. The CDR3 extends over 15 amino acids. CDR1 is SEHNR and CDR2 is FQNEAQ in the germline V gene (reference sequence). J gave up 4 bases and V 2 bases, and 5 bases lay outside the gene matches. CDR3: CASSLTGGDPDTQYF. CDR3 sequence (DNA): TGTGCCAGCAGCTTAACGGGAGGGGATCCAGATACGCAGTATTTT.

The rearrangement uses TRBV19 and TRBJ2-2; a possible D gene is TRBD2 (5 bases). Per germline, CDR1 LNHDA and CDR2 SQIVND (reference sequence). The CDR3 consists of 14 residues. The ends were cut back, 7 bases at V and 6 bases at J, with 15 bases in the middle. CDR3 nucleotide sequence: TGTGCCAGTACCGAAGTGGGGAGTGCCGGGGAGCTGTTTTTT. The encoded protein is CASTEVGSAGELFF.

This chain connects TRBV7-6 to TRBJ2-7, with D possibly matching TRBD2 (6 bases). The CDR3 sequence is 16 residues long. V was pared by 5 bases and J by 1 base, with 18 bases between. Germline CDR1 and CDR2: SGHVS and FNYEAQ. The CDR3 spells CASSPRTTGISYEQYF. The CDR3 bases are TGTGCCAGCAGCCCGCGGACTACCGGGATTTCCTACGAGCAGTACTTC.

V gene TRBV13 combines with J gene TRBJ2-7; 7 nucleotides match TRBD1. CDR1 and CDR2 (germline): PRHDT, FYEKMQ (reference sequence). J gave up 0 bases and V 5 bases, and 7 bases lay outside the gene matches. This CDR3 spans 15 amino acids. The DNA of the CDR3 is TGTGCCAGCAGCGCCACAGGGGACCTCTCCTACGAGCAGTACTTC. Residues: CASSATGDLSYEQYF.

This clone was seen a single time. The chain links TRBV29-1 to TRBJ2-7; D ambiguous. This CDR3 is built from 15 residues. Trimming took 0 bases from V and 2 from J, leaving 14 bases between them. The V gene's germline CDR1 is SQVTM and CDR2 ANQGSEA. The CDR3 region has the DNA TGCAGCGTTGAAGACCCGGGCTCCGCGACCTACGAGCAGTACTTC. Protein product: CSVEDPGSATYEQYF.

Notes on this clone: Within the sample, other DNA sequences also encode this same CDR3. The chain links TRBV9 to TRBJ2-1; D may correspond to TRBD1 or TRBD2 (6 bases each). The CDR3 length is 14 residues. Deletions cut 0 bases from V and 8 bases from J, with 12 bases between. Germline V gene data show CDR1 as SGDLS and CDR2 as YYNGEE. CDR3 region: CASSVAGGSDEQFF. The CDR3 bases are TGTGCCAGCAGCGTAGCCGGGGGCAGCGATGAGCAGTTCTTC.

The rearrangement uses TRBV2 and TRBJ2-7; D is unclear. Germline CDR1 SNHLY, CDR2 FYNNEI. V dropped 6 bases and J dropped 7 bases, with 13 bases sitting between them. This CDR3 spans 12 amino acids. The CDR3 region has the DNA TGTGCCAGCAGCTACATGGGTCAGGAGCAGTACTTC. Its translation is CASSYMGQEQYF.

The genes are TRBV28 and TRBJ2-5; D is possibly TRBD1 (6 bases). The DNA matches TRBJ2-7 better at its end, which makes the J call doubtful. The CDR3 is made up of 14 amino acids. CDR1 and CDR2 from the germline V gene are MDHEN and SYDVKM. The CDR3 loop reads CASSLRTADYEQYF. The DNA of the CDR3 is TGTGCCAGCAGCCTAAGGACAGCAGACTACGAGCAGTACTTC.

V usage is TRBV7-6 and J usage is TRBJ2-3; D ambiguous. The CDR3 consists of 17 residues. Germline loops: CDR1 SGHVS, CDR2 FNYEAQ. V lost 4 bases to trimming and J lost 0 bases, with 17 bases between them. In nucleotides, the CDR3 is TGTGCCAGCAGCTCCTTGCTCCTGGGGTATAGCACAGATACGCAGTATTTT. Amino acid sequence: CASSSLLLGYSTDTQYF.

The J gene is TRBJ2-5, the V gene TRBV11-2; no clear D. CDR1 and CDR2 from the germline V gene are SGHAT and FQNNGV. V was clipped by 5 bases and J by 1 base, with 17 bases between them. The CDR3 loop spans 16 amino acids. The CDR3 loop is CASSPDKGPTQETQYF. The CDR3 nucleotides read TGTGCCAGCAGCCCCGACAAAGGGCCTACCCAAGAGACCCAGTACTTC.

About this clone: Other nucleotide sequences from this sample produce the same CDR3. The chain couples TRBV7-9 to TRBJ1-3; D uncertain. CDR3 size: 12 residues. V was clipped by 4 bases and J by 5 bases, with 6 bases between them. CDR1 is SEHNR, CDR2 FQNEAQ, per germline (reference sequence). CDR3: CASSSDRNTIYF. The CDR3 DNA reads TGTGCCAGCAGCTCAGACAGAAACACCATATATTTT. The full variable domain, completed using reference TRBV7-9 and TRBJ1-3, is DTGVSQNPRHKITKRGQNVTFRCDPISEHNRLYWYRQTLGQGPEFLTYFQNEAQLEKSRLLSDRFSAERPKGSFSTLEIQRTEQGDSAMYLCASSSDRNTIYFGEGSWLTVV.

A note on this clone: In the same sample, other DNA sequences code for this CDR3. The chain joins TRBV5-1 to TRBJ2-7; TRBD2 aligns across 8 bases. Trimming at V came to 0 bases and at J to 3 bases, leaving 5 bases not matched to a gene. Germline lookup yields CDR1 SGHRS and CDR2 YFSETQ. CDR3 length: 15 residues. CDR3 in amino acids: CASSLAASGSYEQYF. The CDR3 nucleotides read TGCGCCAGCAGCTTGGCCGCGAGCGGGAGCTACGAGCAGTACTTC. Supplemented by reference TRBV5-1 and TRBJ2-7, the full variable domain reads KAGVTQTPRYLIKTRGQQVTLSCSPISGHRSVSWYQQTPGQGLQFLFEYFSETQRNKGNFPGRFSGRQFSNSRSEMNVSTLELGDSALYLCASSLAASGSYEQYFGPGTRLTVT.

The chain carries TRBV30 and TRBJ2-7; D is unresolved. V was cut by 0 bases and J by 2 bases, with 11 bases left in between. In germline, CDR1 is GTSNPN, CDR2 SVGIG (reference sequence). This CDR3 has 14 residues. CDR3 DNA sequence: TGTGCCTGGAGTGTACAGAAATGGACCTACGAGCAGTACTTC. Translation: CAWSVQKWTYEQYF.